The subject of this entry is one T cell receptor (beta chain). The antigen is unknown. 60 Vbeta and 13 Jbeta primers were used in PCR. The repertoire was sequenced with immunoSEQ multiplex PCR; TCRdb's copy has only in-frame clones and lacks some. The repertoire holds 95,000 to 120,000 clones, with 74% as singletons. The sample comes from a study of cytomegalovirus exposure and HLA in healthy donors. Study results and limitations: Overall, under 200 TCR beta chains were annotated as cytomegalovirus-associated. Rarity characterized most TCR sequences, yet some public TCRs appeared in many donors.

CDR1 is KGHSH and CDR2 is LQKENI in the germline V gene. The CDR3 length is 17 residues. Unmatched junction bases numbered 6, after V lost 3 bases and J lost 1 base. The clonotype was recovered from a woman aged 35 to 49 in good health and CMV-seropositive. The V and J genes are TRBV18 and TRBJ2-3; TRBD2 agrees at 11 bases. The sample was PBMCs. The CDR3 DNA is TGTGCCAGCTCACCGGGGGCACTAGCGGGGGGCACAGATACGCAGTATTTT. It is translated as CASSPGALAGGTDTQYF.